The 16 T cell receptor beta chains listed next were all sequenced from one sample in a study of blood T cell repertoires in COVID-19. The method was immunoSEQ multiplex PCR; TCRdb's version includes in-frame clones alone and lacks a portion of them. Altogether under 150,000 clones are present, around 80% being singletons, with the ten largest covering 10% to 14%. The sequenced material came from peripheral blood. All receptors derive from a human donor in a cohort sampled during active COVID-19.

A few counts support this clone. The V gene is TRBV6-5, the J gene TRBJ1-6; no clear D. Per the germline V gene, CDR1 is MNHEY and CDR2 is SVGAGI. This CDR3 region has 12 residues. Between the trimmed V and J ends, which lost 11 bases and 4 bases, there was a span of 9 bases. DNA for the CDR3: TGTGCCGGAGGGATTTATAATTCACCCCTCCACTTT. Amino acid sequence: CAGGIYNSPLHF.

Concerning this clone itself: At one end, the junction sequence differs from germline, possibly due to a read error. The same CDR3 also results from other DNA sequences found in this sample. The chain combines TRBV5-6 with TRBJ1-3, with 7 bases identical to TRBD1. The CDR3 sequence is 14 residues long. The germline CDR1 and CDR2 sequences are SGHDT and YYEEEE. The CDR3 region is CASSFGTAGNTIYF. CDR3 nucleotides: TGTGCCAGCAGCTTCGGGACAGCTGGGAACACCATATATTTT. Combining the CDR3 with reference TRBV5-6 and TRBJ1-3 gives the whole variable domain DAGVTQSPTHLIKTRGQQVTLRCSPKSGHDTVSWYQQALGQGPQFIFQYYEEEERQRGNFPDRFSGHQFPNYSSELNVNALLLGDSALYLCASSFGTAGNTIYFGEGSWLTVV.

The DNA for the CDR3 is TGCAGCGTTGGGCAAACAGGGGCGGGGTACGAGCAGTACTTC. Protein: CSVGQTGAGYEQYF. The chain has TRBV29-1 and TRBJ2-7, with a weak D call TRBD1 (7 bases). The CDR3 runs to 14 residues. Looked up from germline, CDR1 is SQVTM and CDR2 is ANQGSEA. Between the trimmed V and J ends, which lost 4 bases and 4 bases, there was a span of 17 bases.

This rearrangement joins TRBV14 to TRBJ2-7, with 9 nucleotides matching TRBD2. CDR1 is SGHDN, CDR2 FVKESK, per germline. The CDR3 contains 17 residues. The V segment lost 0 bases and the J segment 5 bases; nucleotides outside the gene matches: 11. CDR3 DNA sequence: TGTGCCAGCAGCCAAGATTGGCGGGGGGGGTCCTTCGACGAGCAGTACTTC. The encoded protein is CASSQDWRGGSFDEQYF.

The chain has TRBV7-9 and TRBJ1-5; D gene uncertain. The V end was cut by 4 bases, the J end by 4 bases, with 14 bases between. Germline CDR1 is SEHNR and CDR2 is FQNEAQ (reference sequence). The length of the CDR3 is 15 residues. Here the CDR3 reads CASSSDILPNQPQHF. CDR3 sequence (DNA): TGTGCCAGCAGCTCTGACATACTCCCTAATCAGCCCCAGCATTTT.

The chain is built from TRBV5-4 and TRBJ1-3; 7 bases align to TRBD1. This CDR3 has 17 residues. Germline V CDR1 and CDR2: SGHNT, YYREEE (reference sequence). Losses at the gene ends were 4 bases for V and 5 bases for J; bases not matched to a gene: 15. In DNA form, the CDR3 reads TGTGCCAGCAGCCCCCGGGACAGCGGTACAAATCGAAACACCATATATTTT. This sequence encodes CASSPRDSGTNRNTIYF.

This clone was seen a few times. J is TRBJ1-1 and V is TRBV4-2, with 9 bases identical to TRBD1. Losses at the gene ends were 2 bases for V and 3 bases for J; bases not matched to a gene: 7. The CDR3 extends over 16 amino acids. The germline V gene has CDR1 LGHNA and CDR2 YNFKEQ. CDR3 in DNA: TGTGCCAGCAGCCAACCACGGACAGGGGCAGACACTGAAGCTTTCTTT. Translation gives CASSQPRTGADTEAFF.

This clone was picked up one time. The V and J genes are TRBV6-1 and TRBJ1-5, with D possibly TRBD1 on 6 matching bases. This CDR3 has 16 amino acids. Germline CDR1 is MNHNS and CDR2 is SASEGT. V was clipped by 4 bases and J by 2 bases, with 15 bases between them. The CDR3 protein is CASSGPVAGGNQPQHF. For the CDR3, the DNA is TGTGCCAGCAGTGGACCGGTGGCAGGGGGCAATCAGCCCCAGCATTTT.

The J gene is TRBJ2-7, the V gene TRBV4-2; 8 bases are a match to TRBD2. V was clipped by 1 base and J by 2 bases; unmatched bases: 13. Germline CDR1 reads LGHNA; CDR2 reads YNFKEQ. The CDR3 runs 18 residues. The CDR3, as DNA: TGTGCCAGCAGCCAAGCGCTTATCGAGAGCGGGGGAACCTACGAGCAGTACTTC. Translation gives CASSQALIESGGTYEQYF.

This clone appeared once. The gene calls are TRBV3-1 (or the pseudogene TRBV3-2) and TRBJ2-5, with no clear D. Germline assignment: CDR1 LGHDT and CDR2 YNNKEL (reference sequence). V shed 0 bases and J shed 5 bases, with 13 bases lying between them. The CDR3 has 15 residues. The CDR3 here is CASSQDRVAWETQYF. Here the CDR3 DNA reads TGTGCCAGCAGCCAAGATCGAGTAGCTTGGGAGACCCAGTACTTC.

The chain joins TRBV10-3 to TRBJ1-1, with TRBD1 identical over 8 bases. The CDR3 consists of 15 residues. Germline V gives CDR1 ENHRY, CDR2 SYGVKD. The J segment lost 1 base and the V segment lost 7 bases, leaving 8 bases of the junction unmatched. Written as DNA, the CDR3 is TGTGCCATCACTCAGGGGGCCAGTCAGAACACTGAAGCTTTCTTT. Its protein product is CAITQGASQNTEAFF.

The J gene is TRBJ2-5, the V gene TRBV10-1; 13 nucleotides line up with TRBD2. Trimming removed 0 bases from V and 5 bases from J; junction bases left unmatched: 6. CDR3 length: 17 amino acids. Germline V gene data show CDR1 as WNHNN and CDR2 as SYGVQD (reference sequence). CDR3 DNA sequence: TGCGCCAGCAGTGAGTCCACTAGCGGGGGGGCCCGGGAGACCCAGTACTTC. It translates to CASSESTSGGARETQYF.

The chain is built from TRBV7-8 and TRBJ2-3, with a tentative D call TRBD2 (6 bases). CDR1 is SGHVS and CDR2 is FQNEAQ in the germline V gene. V shed 5 bases and J shed 4 bases, with 13 bases lying between them. The length of the CDR3 is 14 residues. CDR3 sequence (DNA): TGTGCCAGCAGCCGCGGCTCTAGCGCAGATACGCAGTATTTT. Its translation: CASSRGSSADTQYF.

The CDR3 sequence is CASRRVTEAFF. The CDR3 bases are TGTGCCAGCCGGAGGGTCACTGAAGCTTTCTTT. The chain joins TRBV6-5 to TRBJ1-1; D unresolved. CDR3 size: 11 residues. V gave up 8 bases and J gave up 4 bases, with 8 bases separating them. CDR1 and CDR2 from the germline V gene are MNHEY and SVGAGI.

The chain couples TRBV7-9 to TRBJ2-5; weak D call: TRBD2 (6 bases). CDR3 size: 16 residues. V was clipped by 5 bases and J by 5 bases, with 21 bases between them. The V gene's germline CDR1 is SEHNR and CDR2 FQNEAQ (reference sequence). The CDR3 sequence: CASSARDGDLGETQYF. CDR3 nucleotides: TGTGCCAGCAGCGCCAGGGACGGGGACTTAGGGGAGACCCAGTACTTC.

The gene calls are TRBV6-2 or TRBV6-3 and TRBJ2-7; D ambiguous. The CDR3 is 11 amino acids. Germline V gene lookup returns CDR1 MNHEY and CDR2 SVGEGT. Trimming took 3 bases from V and 3 from J, leaving 3 bases between them. CDR3 region: CASSYLYEQYF. The CDR3 DNA reads as TGTGCCAGCAGTTATCTCTACGAGCAGTACTTC.